This entry describes one T cell receptor (beta chain). Its antigen is not known. This entry belongs to a study of cytomegalovirus exposure and HLA in healthy donors. V was clipped by 3 bases and J by 8 bases, with 11 bases between them. The germline gives CDR1 SGHTA, CDR2 FQGNSA. The CDR3 is made up of 14 amino acids. Study-wide results and caveats: Most TCR sequences were seen very rarely across donors, but some public TCRs occurred in many.

The PCR was carried out with 60 Vbeta primers and 13 Jbeta primers. The method was immunoSEQ multiplex PCR; TCRdb's version includes in-frame clones alone and lacks a portion of them. The table records hundreds of thousands of clones, about 75% of them present only once. Sequenced material: PBMCs. V usage is TRBV7-2 and J usage is TRBJ1-6, with D unclear. This receptor was obtained from a woman in her 30s in good health and CMV-seronegative. The CDR3 DNA reads TGTGCCAGCAGCTTTGGGAGGGCGGATTCACCCCTCCACTTT. Protein product: CASSFGRADSPLHF.